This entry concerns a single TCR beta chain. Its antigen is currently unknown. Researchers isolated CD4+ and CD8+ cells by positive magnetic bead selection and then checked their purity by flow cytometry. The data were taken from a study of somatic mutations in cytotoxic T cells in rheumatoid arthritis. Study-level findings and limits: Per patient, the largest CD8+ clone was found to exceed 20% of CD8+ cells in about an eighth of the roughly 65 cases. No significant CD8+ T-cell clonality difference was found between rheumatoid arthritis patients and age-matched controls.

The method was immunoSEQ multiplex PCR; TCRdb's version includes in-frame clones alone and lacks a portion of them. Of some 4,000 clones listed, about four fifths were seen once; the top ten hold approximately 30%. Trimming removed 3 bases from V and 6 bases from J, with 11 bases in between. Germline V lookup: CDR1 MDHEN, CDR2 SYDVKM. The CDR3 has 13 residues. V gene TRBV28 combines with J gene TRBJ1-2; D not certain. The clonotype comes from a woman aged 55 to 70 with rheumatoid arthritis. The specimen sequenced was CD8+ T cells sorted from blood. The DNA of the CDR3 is TGTGCCAGCAGTTTTCTGAGGGCTCATGGCTACACCTTC. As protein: CASSFLRAHGYTF.